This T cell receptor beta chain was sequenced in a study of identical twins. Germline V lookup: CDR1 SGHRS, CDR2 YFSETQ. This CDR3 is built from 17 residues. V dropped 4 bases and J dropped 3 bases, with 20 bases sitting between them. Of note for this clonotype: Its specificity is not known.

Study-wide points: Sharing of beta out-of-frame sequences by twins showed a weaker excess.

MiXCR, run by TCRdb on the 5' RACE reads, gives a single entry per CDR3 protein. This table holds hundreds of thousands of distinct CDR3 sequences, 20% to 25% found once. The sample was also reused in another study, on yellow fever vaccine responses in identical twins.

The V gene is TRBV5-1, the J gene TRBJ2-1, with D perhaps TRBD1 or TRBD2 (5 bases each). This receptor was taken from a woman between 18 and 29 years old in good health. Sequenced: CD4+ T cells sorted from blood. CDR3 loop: CASSPYGTSGLYNEQFF. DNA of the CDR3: TGCGCCAGCAGCCCGTATGGGACCTCCGGGCTCTACAATGAGCAGTTCTTC.